Here is one TCR beta chain with its context. Its antigen is still unknown. No base qualities exist here, and no much larger clone lies one base off it. Collaborating institutions collected whole blood in K2EDTA tubes following their own protocols. For TCRbeta analysis, collaborators shipped samples in one of three forms: frozen whole blood, isolated PBMCs, or DNA extracted from either of those sample types. There are 14 amino acids in the CDR3, from cysteine to phenylalanine inclusive. Here the CDR3 DNA is all that survives: 42 bases in frame from base 1. The V and J ends are trimmed by 4 bases and 0 bases, leaving 6 bases between them. The germline V gene encodes CDR1 LNHDA and CDR2 SQIVND (reference sequence). TCRbeta CDR3 regions were amplified from genomic DNA using the immunoSEQ Assay, a bias-controlled multiplex PCR. In the original analysis: Within the assay, amplification of reference gene primers was used to estimate how many nucleated cells each sample contained. To quantify the absolute abundance of each unique TCRbeta CDR3 rearrangement, sequence reads were collapsed and filtered. For each sample, productive Simpson clonality was calculated by taking the square root of Simpson's diversity index across productive rearrangements. In its TCRdb copy, this immuneACCESS table keeps in-frame sequences only and misses some clones. Where compared with another copy, unresolved V genes explain less than half of these, and the others have no known cause. V and J calls and clone size come straight from that table; D and trimming were deduced from the DNA. In all, the sample holds under 250,000 clones, and over 80% of those were seen once. Of the sample, around 30% falls within the top ten clones.

This record belongs to a study of blood T cell repertoires in COVID-19 (TCRdb year 2020). In terms of the full investigation: Samples from collaborators originated in the United States, Italy and Spain and spanned both the acute and convalescent phases of COVID-19. Deeply sampled blood TCRbeta repertoires from subjects exposed to, actively infected with, or recovered from COVID-19 were included in the dataset. HLA class I and class II types, where available, came from metadata supplied by the sample provider rather than from assay-based typing. Samples came from the ongoing ImmuneRACE study (first 160 participants) plus 1,254 subjects from 6 global collaborators. The repertoires were made available in a free public database intended to serve as a resource for research on the immune response to SARS-CoV-2. The prospective study material was composed of cDNA or gDNA derived from T cells, B-cell-depleted T cells, or PBMCs. A de-identified subject ID, COVID-19 status, age in years and sex were almost always included in the sample metadata. What the work shows at the level of the full study, not this receptor alone: How much clinical and demographic metadata was included differed by source and by participant, and the metadata was provided uncurated.

Sequencing input: peripheral blood. The V and J genes are TRBV19 and TRBJ1-4; the D segment cannot be called with confidence. The clonotype originates from a man in his forties with acute or convalescent COVID-19. In nucleotide form, the sequence is TGTGCCAGTAGTAAACAGTCAACTAATGAAAAACTGTTTTTT. Its protein reads: CASSKQSTNEKLFF.